This TCR beta chain was sequenced in a study of blood T cell repertoires in COVID-19. Study background: Specimens from acute and convalescent COVID-19 originated in the United States, Italy and Spain. T cells, B-cell-depleted T cells, or PBMCs supplied cDNA or gDNA.

This CDR3 spans 16 amino acids. From germline, CDR1 is SGHVS and CDR2 FQNEAQ. The V end lost 7 bases, the J end lost 3 bases, and 22 bases lay between the germline ends. How the authors handled the data: It was from reference gene primer amplification that nucleated cell counts were estimated. Using immunoSEQ multiplex PCR, the repertoire was profiled, and TCRdb retains in-frame clones only, with some absent. The DNA gave D and trimming, while V, J and clone size come from that table. Seen here are some 210,000 clones, 82% observed once, and the top ten hold 10% to 15%. This clonotype originated in a woman aged 35 to 49 with acute or convalescent COVID-19. This chain links TRBV7-8 with TRBJ2-7; possible D gene TRBD2, 7 bases. The specimen was peripheral blood. Written as DNA, the CDR3 is TGTGCCAGCACCCCCGTGGGGGGGGCCCTTGTCTACGAGCAGTACTTC. It translates to CASTPVGGALVYEQYF.